The source of this TCR beta chain is a study of human T cells and chemical hapten exposure. On the study more broadly: Weekly diphenylcyclopropenone doses were given to patients' scalps across the approximately 25-week study. Epicutaneous patch tests delivered 0.01% DPC to the upper back, with evaluation at 6 days. Chiefly women, the patients showed alopecia areata, totalis or universalis.

V shed 4 bases and J 3 bases; nucleotides not matched to a gene: 6. The length of the CDR3 is 14 residues. CDR1 and CDR2 from the germline V gene are SGHRS and YFSETQ. Time point here: pre-sensitization, week 0. The sample's treatment: therapeutic diphenylcyclopropenone sensitization with weekly scalp DPC. TCRdb re-analysed the RACE reads in MiXCR, keeping a single row per CDR3 protein. The top ten clones hold 3.1% of a sample with 95,000 to 100,000 distinct CDR3 sequences, approximately 10% of them seen once. This clonotype was observed at least ten times. The chain joins TRBV5-1 to TRBJ2-5; the match to TRBD1 covers 7 bases. This clonotype originated in a woman aged 60 to 75 with alopecia areata. Some clones in this sample may be carry-over from other donors' samples. The sequencing here drew on whole blood, taken in connection with sensitization to the hapten diphenylcyclopropenone (DPC). Here the CDR3 reads CASSQAGGEETQYF. CDR3 nucleotides: TGCGCCAGCAGCCAAGCAGGGGGTGAAGAGACCCAGTACTTC. Full variable domain (rest looked up from reference TRBV5-1 and TRBJ2-5): KAGVTQTPRYLIKTRGQQVTLSCSPISGHRSVSWYQQTPGQGLQFLFEYFSETQRNKGNFPGRFSGRQFSNSRSEMNVSTLELGDSALYLCASSQAGGEETQYFGPGTRLLVL.